Listed below are T cell receptor beta chains from one sample, sequenced in a study of T cells after yellow fever vaccination. TCRdb re-called the 5' RACE reads with MiXCR, one entry per CDR3 protein. The table shows approximately 330,000 distinct CDR3 sequences, with approximately 12% occurring only once. The sample here was CD4+ T cells sorted from PBMCs, taken 15 days after the yellow fever booster vaccination. The origin of the receptors is a man aged 18 to 29 who received the YFV17D yellow fever vaccine. Both conserved end residues are part of each CDR3. D genes are given only for firm matches. Only part of the rows carry a size: once, few, many, or a class if the clone is expanded.

V gene: TRBV5-1; D gene: TRBD1; clone size: few; J gene: TRBJ2-1; CDR3 protein: CASSLRGQTIQYNEQFF; CDR3 DNA: TGCGCCAGCAGCTTAAGGGGACAGACAATACAATACAATGAGCAGTTCTTC
V gene: TRBV12-3/TRBV12-4; D gene: .; clone size: .; J gene: TRBJ1-1; CDR3 protein: CASSHLQVEAFF; CDR3 DNA: TGTGCCAGCAGTCACTTACAGGTTGAAGCTTTCTTT
V gene: TRBV10-3; D gene: .; clone size: few; J gene: TRBJ1-5; CDR3 protein: CAIRDNNSNQPQHF; CDR3 DNA: TGTGCCATCCGGGACAACAATAGCAATCAGCCCCAGCATTTT
V gene: TRBV19; D gene: TRBD1; clone size: .; J gene: TRBJ2-5; CDR3 protein: CASRDRKETQYF; CDR3 DNA: TGTGCCAGTAGGGACAGGAAGGAGACCCAGTACTTC
V gene: TRBV5-4; D gene: .; clone size: many; J gene: TRBJ2-1; CDR3 protein: CASRGPGPNEQFF; CDR3 DNA: TGTGCCAGCAGGGGCCCGGGCCCTAATGAGCAGTTCTTC
V gene: TRBV6-2/TRBV6-3; D gene: .; clone size: .; J gene: TRBJ2-1; CDR3 protein: CASSSLGSYNEQFF; CDR3 DNA: TGTGCCAGCTCCAGCTTGGGCTCCTACAATGAGCAGTTCTTC
V gene: TRBV30; D gene: TRBD1; clone size: .; J gene: TRBJ2-2; CDR3 protein: CAWSGQGAGELFF; CDR3 DNA: TGTGCCTGGAGTGGACAGGGGGCCGGGGAGCTGTTTTTT
V gene: TRBV7-2; D gene: .; clone size: many; J gene: TRBJ1-2; CDR3 protein: CASSWGPMRLGAYGYTF; CDR3 DNA: TGTGCCAGCAGCTGGGGACCGATGCGCCTAGGGGCTTATGGCTACACCTTC
V gene: TRBV10-3; D gene: TRBD1; clone size: many; J gene: TRBJ2-1; CDR3 protein: CAISGQGYNEQFF; CDR3 DNA: TGTGCCATCTCGGGACAGGGCTACAATGAGCAGTTCTTC
V gene: TRBV27; D gene: TRBD1; clone size: .; J gene: TRBJ1-2; CDR3 protein: CASSRTGEANYGYTF; CDR3 DNA: TGTGCCAGCAGTAGGACAGGGGAAGCTAACTATGGCTACACCTTC
V gene: TRBV12-3/TRBV12-4; D gene: TRBD2; clone size: few; J gene: TRBJ2-3; CDR3 protein: CASSSVTSGGTDTQYF; CDR3 DNA: TGTGCCAGCAGTTCCGTTACTAGCGGGGGCACAGATACGCAGTATTTT
V gene: TRBV9; D gene: TRBD2; clone size: few; J gene: TRBJ2-1; CDR3 protein: CASSVMERGSNEQFF; CDR3 DNA: TGTGCCAGCAGCGTAATGGAGCGGGGGAGCAATGAGCAGTTCTTC